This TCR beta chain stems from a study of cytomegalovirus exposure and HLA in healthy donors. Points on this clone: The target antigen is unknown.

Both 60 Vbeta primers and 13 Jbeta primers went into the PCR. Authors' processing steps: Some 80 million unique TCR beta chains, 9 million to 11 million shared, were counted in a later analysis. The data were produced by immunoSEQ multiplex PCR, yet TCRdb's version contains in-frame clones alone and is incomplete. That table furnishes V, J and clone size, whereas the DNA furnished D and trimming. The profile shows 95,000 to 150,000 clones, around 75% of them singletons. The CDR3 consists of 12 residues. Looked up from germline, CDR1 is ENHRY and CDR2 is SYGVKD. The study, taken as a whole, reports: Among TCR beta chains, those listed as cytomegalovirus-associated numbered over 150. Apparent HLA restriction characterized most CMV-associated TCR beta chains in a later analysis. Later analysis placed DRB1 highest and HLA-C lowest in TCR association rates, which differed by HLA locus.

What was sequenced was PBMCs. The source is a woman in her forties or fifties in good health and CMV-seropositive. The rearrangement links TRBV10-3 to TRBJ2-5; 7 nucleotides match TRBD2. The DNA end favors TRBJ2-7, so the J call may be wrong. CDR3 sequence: CANSAGPYEQYF. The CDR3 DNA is TGTGCCAACTCAGCGGGACCCTACGAGCAGTACTTC.